This T cell receptor beta chain was identified during a study of blood T cell repertoires in COVID-19. Whole-study context: Acute-phase and convalescent COVID-19 samples originated in the United States, Italy and Spain.

The length of the CDR3 is 16 residues. Per germline, CDR1 SGHAT and CDR2 FQNNGV. The J segment lost 1 base and the V segment lost 6 bases, leaving 9 bases of the junction unmatched. Cohorts were determined from participant-reported clinical history. In the authors' methods: Amplified reference gene primers provided the basis for estimating nucleated cell counts. Profiled with immunoSEQ multiplex PCR; TCRdb holds only in-frame clones, not every one. V and J calls plus clone size are reproduced from that table; the DNA served to infer D and trimming. The sample yields 150,000 or so clones, 75% to 85% seen once.

This receptor was obtained from a man aged 40-50 years who had recovered from COVID-19. The V call is TRBV11-2, the J call TRBJ2-1, with 7 bases identical to TRBD1. Sequenced material: PBMCs or T cells enriched from blood (not recorded which). The DNA for the CDR3 is TGTGCCAGCAGAACAGAGACAGGGATTTCCTACAATGAGCAGTTCTTC. Amino acid sequence: CASRTETGISYNEQFF. The full variable domain, rest sourced from reference TRBV11-2 and TRBJ2-1, is EAGVAQSPRYKIIEKRQSVAFWCNPISGHATLYWYQQILGQGPKLLIQFQNNGVVDDSQLPKDRFSAERLKGVDSTLKIQPAKLEDSAVYLCASRTETGISYNEQFFGPGTRLTVL.